This section outlines one T cell receptor (beta chain) sequence together with its context. This clonotype was counted ten times or more. There is no known antigen for this receptor. The sample holds no much larger clone one base away, and base qualities are not on file. These data come from a study of T cells in Graves' hyperthyroidism and ophthalmopathy (dated by TCRdb to between 2018 and 2021). A note on the overall study: Peripheral blood samples were taken at the time of initial diagnosis, prior to any treatment. To identify TCR V-J signatures that set the groups apart, the researchers used a discovery cohort of about a hundred patients, made up of fewer than 50 with Graves' ophthalmopathy and about 55 with stable Graves' hyperthyroidism. Prospective prediction of ophthalmopathy was tested in an independent validation cohort consisting of about 20 hyperthyroidism patients and around 17 patients who later progressed to ophthalmopathy. The 100 discovery patients were randomly split 7:3 into training and test sets. In addition, the study compared T-cell repertoires in thyroid tissue and in blood from several Graves' hyperthyroidism patients. After blood sampling, hyperthyroidism patients were treated with methimazole at a starting dose of 30 mg daily, and ophthalmopathy patients were treated with high-dose intravenous methylprednisolone. TCR Vbeta CDR3 sequencing of fewer than 150 peripheral blood samples (approximately 44 ophthalmopathy, 75 hyperthyroidism and approximately 17 progressor patients) is reported in the paper. Overall study outcomes, separate from this receptor: No statistical method was used to fix the sample size in advance, and group allocation was not hidden from the investigators. A model built on a 13 V-J signature distinguished ophthalmopathy from stable hyperthyroidism, reaching roughly 88% sensitivity and approximately 81% specificity in cross-validation and 80%/75% in testing. Most expanded thyroid clonotypes (frequency above 0.001) were also found in blood, which suggests that blood repertoires may mirror thyroid immune responses. In validation, progression to ophthalmopathy was predicted by the model with 55% to 71% sensitivity and under 85% specificity, a median of roughly 6 months before onset.

CDR1 and CDR2, per the germline V gene, are LGHNA and YSLEER. The CDR3 sequence holds 14 residues, the cysteine and phenylalanine included. Of the read, only the CDR3 DNA is kept; its 42 bases are in frame from base 1. V ends up 1 base short and J 4 bases short, with an unmatched junction base count of 3. Ophthalmopathy patients had moderately to severely active disease, Clinical Activity Score of at least 3, NOSPECS grade of at least 4, and duration under 3 months. The study excluded patients with uncontrolled infections, other autoimmune diseases, pregnancy or lactation. Diagnoses relied on clinical symptoms, serum thyroxine and TRAb, thyroid ultrasound and orbital computed tomography. PBMCs were isolated from about 9.1 ml of fresh peripheral blood by Ficoll-Paque density gradient centrifugation. Total RNA was extracted with Trizol reagent, and quality was checked on an Agilent 2100 Bioanalyzer.

The TCR beta CDR3 regions were amplified from the RNA transcripts. A first-round RT-PCR of the TCR CDR3 used the HTBI primer set with the Qiagen OneStep RT-PCR kit. The libraries were constructed in a second round of multiplex PCR and then size-selected and purified. Paired-end sequencing of the libraries was performed with 100 bp reads on an Illumina HiSeq2000. Regarding the original processing steps: SOAPnuke was used to process the raw data, removing reads that contained adapters or uncalled bases, had a mean Phred below 15, or lacked an exact match to the constant primer or identifier. High-quality paired reads were merged with COPE v1.2.5, and unique nucleotide sequences were defined as clonotypes. Clonotypes were aligned to IMGT TRBV, TRBD and TRBJ reference segments using MiTCR v1.1. Analysis was restricted to V-J combinations with a frequency above 0.0001, which covered roughly 99% of repertoires. The TCS score was defined as the ratio of F50 (clonal expansion) to E x V (chaos), calculated using BLOSUM62-based TCRdist between CDR3 peptides within each V-J. Welch's t-statistics and random forest reduced several hundred V-J features to roughly 13, which were used in a naive Bayes classifier (R e1071). TCRdb itself trimmed the public reads at Q25 with fastp, ran MiXCR and retained productive beta chains. Each entry merges the rows of one CDR3 protein and shows their most common DNA and genes. TCRdb's processing, not the study's, gives the V and J calls here. This sample is represented by fewer than 750,000 distinct CDR3 sequences; about 14% of them were singletons. The ten largest account for roughly an eighth of the sample.

The sequenced material came from blood. The source of this sequence is a woman aged 50 to 60 with Graves' ophthalmopathy. This receptor chain uses TRBV4-3 and TRBJ1-2, with 7 bases in between that match TRBD1. The CDR3 reads as follows: CASSQVQGGYGYTF. Here is the DNA: TGCGCCAGCAGCCAAGTTCAGGGGGGCTATGGCTACACCTTC.